Below, 23 T cell receptor beta chains from the same sample are listed, as sequenced in a study of chemoradiotherapy in HPV16-positive cancers (dated by TCRdb to between 2021 and 2023). The library came from the immunoSEQ multiplex PCR assay. The clones in this table, taken by TCRdb from immuneACCESS, are in-frame only. Not every clone is retained; where verified, under half of the shortfall comes from an unresolved V gene, and the cause of the rest is unknown. The sample table lists approximately 32,000 clones, about four fifths of them with a count of one. Of the sample, 3% to 4.5% is held by the ten largest clones. Sequenced material: blood, taken from a patient who underwent chemoradiotherapy. The receptors shown here come from a human donor with HPV-associated anogenital cancer.

The genes are TRBV7-2 and TRBJ1-1, with TRBD1 as a possible D gene (5 bases). CDR1 is SGHTA, CDR2 FQGNSA, per germline. The CDR3 contains 14 residues. V was cut by 2 bases and J by 11 bases, with 18 bases left in between. This CDR3 is CASSLIGGSPGAFF. CDR3 in DNA: TGTGCCAGCAGCTTAATCGGGGGGAGCCCCGGGGCTTTCTTT.

This clone turned up a few times. V and J are TRBV19 and TRBJ1-1; D gene uncertain. This CDR3 region has 12 residues. Germline CDR1 is LNHDA and CDR2 is SQIVND (reference sequence). Deletions cut 3 bases from V and 11 bases from J, with 13 bases between. CDR3 sequence: CASSIIGSRAFF. The DNA of the CDR3 is TGTGCCAGTAGTATTATCGGGTCTAGGGCTTTCTTT.

This chain links TRBV10-3 with TRBJ2-2; unclear D gene. This CDR3 comprises 15 residues. V lost 6 bases and J 0 bases, leaving 11 bases between the germline ends. The germline V gene encodes CDR1 ENHRY and CDR2 SYGVKD. This chain's CDR3 is CAISADAANTGELFF. For the CDR3, the DNA is TGTGCCATCAGCGCTGACGCAGCGAACACCGGGGAGCTGTTTTTT.

The sample holds one count of this clone. The chain is built from TRBV27 and TRBJ1-4; maybe TRBD1 (6 bases). Germline CDR1 reads MNHEY; CDR2 reads SMNVEV (reference sequence). V was cut by 6 bases and J by 8 bases, with 22 bases left in between. This CDR3 is built from 16 residues. CDR3 amino acids: CASRDNIQGVREKLFF. The CDR3 coding sequence is TGTGCCAGCAGAGACAATATACAGGGAGTCAGGGAAAAACTGTTTTTT.

This rearrangement joins TRBV7-6 to TRBJ2-1; 9 bases match TRBD1. CDR3 length: 15 amino acids. Germline CDR1 and CDR2: SGHVS and FNYEAQ. V was pared by 2 bases and J by 4 bases, with 3 bases of the junction left unmatched. CDR3 region: CASSLRTGDYNEQFF. The CDR3 DNA reads TGTGCCAGCAGCTTAAGGACAGGGGATTACAATGAGCAGTTCTTC. The full variable domain, in which reference TRBV7-6 and TRBJ2-1 provide the parts outside the CDR3, is GAGVSQSPRYKVTKRGQDVALRCDPISGHVSLYWYRQALGQGPEFLTYFNYEAQQDKSGLPNDRFSAERPEGSISTLTIQRTEQRDSAMYRCASSLRTGDYNEQFFGPGTRLTVL.

The chain combines TRBV4-1 with TRBJ2-2; tentatively, D is TRBD2 (6 bases). With 2 bases removed from V and 4 bases from J, the gap between germline ends came to 14 bases. This CDR3 spans 16 amino acids. Per the germline V gene, CDR1 is MGHRA and CDR2 is YSYEKL. DNA of the CDR3: TGCGCCAGCAGCCAATTGTTAGCGGAGGTCACCGGGGAGCTGTTTTTT. Its protein is CASSQLLAEVTGELFF.

V is TRBV19 and J is TRBJ2-7, with 7 bases that match TRBD2. The junction had 6 bases not matched to a gene; V was cut back by 2 bases and J by 5 bases. CDR1 is LNHDA, CDR2 SQIVND, per germline (reference sequence). CDR3 size: 14 residues. CDR3: CASSISGGINEQYF. The CDR3 DNA is TGTGCCAGTAGTATATCGGGGGGTATCAACGAGCAGTACTTC.

This clone was seen only once. This chain joins TRBV18 and TRBJ1-5; D uncertain. This CDR3 is built from 15 residues. Germline CDR1 reads KGHSH; CDR2 reads LQKENI. Deletions cut 6 bases from V and 3 bases from J, with 15 bases between. The CDR3: CASSPGVDSNQPQHF. In DNA, the CDR3 is TGTGCCAGCTCCCCCGGGGTCGATTCCAATCAGCCCCAGCATTTT.

The chain has TRBV11-3 and TRBJ1-1; 7 bases agree with TRBD1. The CDR3 contains 13 residues. From germline, CDR1 is SGHNT and CDR2 YENEEA. V shed 4 bases and J 5 bases; nucleotides not matched to a gene: 4. The CDR3: CASSSQGETEAFF. The CDR3 region has the DNA TGTGCCAGCAGCTCCCAGGGGGAAACTGAAGCTTTCTTT.

The V call is TRBV28, the J call TRBJ2-2; TRBD2 aligns across 8 bases. From germline, CDR1 is MDHEN and CDR2 SYDVKM. The ends lost 6 bases at V and 7 bases at J; junction bases unmatched: 10. CDR3 length: 15 residues. The CDR3 DNA follows: TGTGCCAGCAGCCCCCGGGGGGGCCGGATCGGGGAGCTGTTTTTT. It codes for CASSPRGGRIGELFF. The full variable domain, with the rest looked up from reference TRBV28 and TRBJ2-2, is DVKVTQSSRYLVKRTGEKVFLECVQDMDHENMFWYRQDPGLGLRLIYFSYDVKMKEKGDIPEGYSVSREKKERFSLILESASTNQTSMYLCASSPRGGRIGELFFGEGSRLTVL.

This chain connects TRBV18 to TRBJ2-1; D is possibly TRBD1 or TRBD2 (5 bases each). CDR3 size: 15 residues. CDR1 and CDR2 (germline): KGHSH, LQKENI. Trimming stripped 2 bases from V and 9 bases from J, with 17 bases between. CDR3 bases: TGTGCCAGCTCACCAGACGGACCGTTTGGGGGTGAGCAGTTCTTC. Translation gives CASSPDGPFGGEQFF.

This chain uses TRBV29-1 with TRBJ1-4; D is possibly TRBD1 (6 bases). V lost 7 bases, J lost 5 bases, and 14 bases lay in between. This CDR3 has 13 residues. Germline values: CDR1 SQVTM, CDR2 ANQGSEA. CDR3 nucleotides: TGCAGCGCCGTCAGGGGCGAGAATGAAAAACTGTTTTTT. Translated: CSAVRGENEKLFF.

This clone was picked up a small number of times. The gene calls are TRBV5-5 and TRBJ1-5; no reliable D call. Trimming shortened V by 6 bases and J by 9 bases, and 16 bases separated the two germline ends. This CDR3 has 13 residues. The germline V gene encodes CDR1 SGHKS and CDR2 YYEKEE (reference sequence). As DNA, the CDR3 is TGTGCCAGCACCGACACAGCCGGAGGGCCCCAGCATTTT. Amino acid sequence: CASTDTAGGPQHF.

This chain links TRBV13 with TRBJ1-1; unclear D gene. Germline V gene sequence: CDR1 PRHDT, CDR2 FYEKMQ (reference sequence). The V end lost 5 bases, the J end lost 0 bases, and 7 bases lay between the germline ends. CDR3 length equals 13 residues. CDR3 loop: CASSARLNTEAFF. CDR3 DNA sequence: TGTGCCAGCAGCGCCAGACTGAACACTGAAGCTTTCTTT.

The table lists this clone with a count of one. The chain combines TRBV5-1 with TRBJ2-5; D might be TRBD2 (6 bases). Per germline, CDR1 SGHRS and CDR2 YFSETQ. Between the trimmed V and J ends, which lost 7 bases and 3 bases, there was a span of 16 bases. There are 14 residues in the CDR3. DNA for the CDR3: TGCGCCAGCGTTCCGGGAGTCGGTAAAGAGACCCAGTACTTC. It yields the protein CASVPGVGKETQYF.

The chain links TRBV15 to TRBJ1-5, with D tentatively TRBD1 (5 bases). The germline V gene encodes CDR1 LNHNV and CDR2 YYDKDF (reference sequence). V was cut by 9 bases and J by 1 base, with 7 bases left in between. The CDR3 runs to 12 residues. CDR3 DNA sequence: TGTGCCACTCAGGGAAGCAATCAGCCCCAGCATTTT. Protein: CATQGSNQPQHF. Complete variable domain (other parts from reference TRBV15 and TRBJ1-5): DAMVIQNPRYQVTQFGKPVTLSCSQTLNHNVMYWYQQKSSQAPKLLFHYYDKDFNNEADTPDNFQSRRPNTSFCFLDIRSPGLGDTAMYLCATQGSNQPQHFGDGTRLSIL.

The chain joins TRBV19 to TRBJ2-1; 8 bases agree with TRBD2. V shed 5 bases and J 5 bases; nucleotides not matched to a gene: 8. CDR3 size: 15 residues. Per the germline V gene, CDR1 is LNHDA and CDR2 is SQIVND (reference sequence). CDR3 sequence (DNA): TGTGCCAGTAGTCCCCCCGGGGGGGCCCACAATGAGCAGTTCTTC. It encodes CASSPPGGAHNEQFF.

In this sample, this clone turned up a few times. This chain uses TRBV10-3 with TRBJ1-2, with unresolved D. V lost 3 bases and J lost 4, with 12 bases in between. The CDR3 consists of 14 residues. Germline CDR1 reads ENHRY; CDR2 reads SYGVKD. The CDR3 bases are TGTGCCATCAGTGACCTGTTGGAGGGCTATGGCTACACCTTC. It yields the protein CAISDLLEGYGYTF.

V gene TRBV5-1 combines with J gene TRBJ1-2, with a weak D call TRBD1 (6 bases). The CDR3 covers 16 residues. V was cut by 7 bases and J by 0 bases, with 19 bases left in between. Germline V gene sequence: CDR1 SGHRS, CDR2 YFSETQ. The CDR3 bases are TGCGCCAGCCGACCCCACCCAGGGGAGGCTAACTATGGCTACACCTTC. Protein: CASRPHPGEANYGYTF. The full variable domain, its missing parts supplied by reference TRBV5-1 and TRBJ1-2, is KAGVTQTPRYLIKTRGQQVTLSCSPISGHRSVSWYQQTPGQGLQFLFEYFSETQRNKGNFPGRFSGRQFSNSRSEMNVSTLELGDSALYLCASRPHPGEANYGYTFGSGTRLTVV.

The chain carries TRBV14 and TRBJ2-1, with D perhaps assigned TRBD1 or TRBD2 (5 bases each). Trimming removed 0 bases from V and 3 bases from J, with 12 bases in between. Germline CDR1 and CDR2: SGHDN and FVKESK. The CDR3 is 16 residues long. The CDR3 region is CASSQDSGTVYNEQFF. CDR3 in DNA: TGTGCCAGCAGCCAAGACTCGGGGACGGTCTACAATGAGCAGTTCTTC.

This clone has just a few counts. The chain has TRBV7-9 and TRBJ1-1; no clear D gene. The germline gives CDR1 SEHNR, CDR2 FQNEAQ (reference sequence). This CDR3 comprises 13 residues. Trimming stripped 3 bases from V and 1 base from J, with 6 bases between. CDR3 amino acids: CASSFSANTEAFF. The CDR3 bases are TGTGCCAGCAGCTTTTCTGCGAACACTGAAGCTTTCTTT.

The V and J genes are TRBV6-6 and TRBJ2-6; D call uncertain. Trimming took off 8 bases at V and 0 bases at J, with 5 bases between the two ends. Germline V CDR1 and CDR2: MNHNY, SVGAGI (reference sequence). This CDR3 comprises 13 residues. CDR3 protein: CASASSGANVLTF. CDR3 coding DNA: TGTGCCAGCGCAAGCTCTGGGGCCAACGTCCTGACTTTC.

The chain is built from TRBV4-3 and TRBJ1-6; D possibly corresponds to TRBD1 (5 bases). Germline CDR1 LGHNA, CDR2 YSLEER. This CDR3 has 16 residues. The V gene lost 5 bases and the J gene lost 4 bases, with 15 bases spanning the gap. The CDR3 region is CASSIDSSRYNSPLHF. CDR3 in DNA: TGCGCCAGCAGCATCGACAGCTCCCGATATAATTCACCCCTCCACTTT.